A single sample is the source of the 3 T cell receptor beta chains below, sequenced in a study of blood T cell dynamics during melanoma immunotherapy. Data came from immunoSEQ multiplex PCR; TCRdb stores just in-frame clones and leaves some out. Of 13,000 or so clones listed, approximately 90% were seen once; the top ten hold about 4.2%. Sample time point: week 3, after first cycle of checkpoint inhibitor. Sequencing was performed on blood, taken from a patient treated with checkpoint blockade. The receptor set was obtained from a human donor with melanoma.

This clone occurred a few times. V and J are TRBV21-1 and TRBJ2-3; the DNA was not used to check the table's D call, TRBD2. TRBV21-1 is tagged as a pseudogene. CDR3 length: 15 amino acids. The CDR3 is CASSKGTSGTDTQYF. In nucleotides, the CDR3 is TGTGCCAGCAGCAAAGGGACTAGCGGCACAGATACGCAGTATTTT.

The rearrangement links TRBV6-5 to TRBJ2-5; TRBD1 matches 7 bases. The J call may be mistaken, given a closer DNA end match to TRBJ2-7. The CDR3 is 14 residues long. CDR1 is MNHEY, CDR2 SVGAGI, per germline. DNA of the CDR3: TGTGCCAGCAGACCAAGGACAGGACCCTACGAGCAGTACTTC. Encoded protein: CASRPRTGPYEQYF.

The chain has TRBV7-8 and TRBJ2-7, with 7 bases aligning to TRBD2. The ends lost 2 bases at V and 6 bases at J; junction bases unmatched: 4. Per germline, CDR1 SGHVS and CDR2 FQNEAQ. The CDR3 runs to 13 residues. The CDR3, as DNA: TGTGCCAGCAGCTTAAGAGGGAGGGGCGAGCAGTACTTC. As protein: CASSLRGRGEQYF.